One and the same sample provided the 11 T cell receptor beta chains below, sequenced in a study of T cell changes during pregnancy in multiple sclerosis. Clones were sequenced by immunoSEQ multiplex PCR, and TCRdb holds only the in-frame ones, with some missing. The table records about 43,000 clones, approximately 91% of them present only once. Material: PBMCs (not recorded whether the cells were cultured). Every receptor here comes from a female donor with multiple sclerosis, enrolled in a pregnancy study.

The chain employs TRBV28 and TRBJ2-3; D perhaps matches TRBD2 (5 bases). The CDR3 has 12 residues. Trimming stripped 8 bases from V and 0 bases from J, with 6 bases between. The germline CDR1 and CDR2 sequences are MDHEN and SYDVKM. The CDR3 sequence: CASEGSTDTQYF. The CDR3 coding sequence is TGTGCCAGCGAGGGCAGCACAGATACGCAGTATTTT.

This chain joins TRBV19 and TRBJ2-1, with TRBD2 matching 12 bases. This CDR3 is 13 amino acids long. J was trimmed by 11 bases and V by 5 bases; bases with no gene match: 4. Germline V gene sequence: CDR1 LNHDA, CDR2 SQIVND (reference sequence). CDR3 DNA sequence: TGTGCCAGTAGTGCCCGGACTAGCGGGAAGCAGTTCTTC. Translating it yields CASSARTSGKQFF.

This chain's CDR3 is CASSLSPATEAFF. CDR3 nucleotide sequence: TGTGCCAGCAGCTTAAGTCCCGCCACTGAAGCTTTCTTT. The J gene is TRBJ1-1, the V gene TRBV7-9; D gene unclear. Between the trimmed V and J ends, which lost 2 bases and 4 bases, there was a span of 8 bases. Germline V gene data show CDR1 as SEHNR and CDR2 as FQNEAQ (reference sequence). The CDR3 totals 13 residues. Variable domain in full (rest from reference TRBV7-9 and TRBJ1-1): DTGVSQNPRHKITKRGQNVTFRCDPISEHNRLYWYRQTLGQGPEFLTYFQNEAQLEKSRLLSDRFSAERPKGSFSTLEIQRTEQGDSAMYLCASSLSPATEAFFGQGTRLTVV.

The chain is built from TRBV28 and TRBJ2-5; D remains unclear. The germline CDR1 and CDR2 sequences are MDHEN and SYDVKM. The CDR3 has 15 amino acids. V was pared by 3 bases and J by 2 bases, with 13 bases between. CDR3 residues: CASSFNGLEQETQYF. The CDR3 nucleotides read TGTGCCAGCAGTTTCAACGGGTTAGAACAAGAGACCCAGTACTTC. Together with reference TRBV28 and TRBJ2-5, the CDR3 gives the full variable domain: DVKVTQSSRYLVKRTGEKVFLECVQDMDHENMFWYRQDPGLGLRLIYFSYDVKMKEKGDIPEGYSVSREKKERFSLILESASTNQTSMYLCASSFNGLEQETQYFGPGTRLLVL.

The genes are TRBV19 and TRBJ1-1; TRBD1 aligns across 8 bases. Trimming at V came to 4 bases and at J to 1 base, leaving 5 bases not matched to a gene. There are 15 residues in the CDR3. Germline values: CDR1 LNHDA, CDR2 SQIVND (reference sequence). CDR3 bases: TGTGCCAGTAGTAAGGACAGGGAGGGGAACACTGAAGCTTTCTTT. Translation gives CASSKDREGNTEAFF.

This clone was recorded only once. The chain joins TRBV27 to TRBJ2-7, with 9 bases fitting TRBD1. V was pared by 6 bases and J by 6 bases, with 9 bases of the junction left unmatched. Germline V gene sequence: CDR1 MNHEY, CDR2 SMNVEV (reference sequence). This CDR3 has 14 amino acids. For the CDR3, the DNA is TGTGCCAGCAGCCCGGGACAGGGACGCGGCGAGCAGTACTTC. This encodes CASSPGQGRGEQYF.

CDR3 DNA: TGTGCCAGCAGCACTAGCGGGGTCTACAATGAGCAGTTCTTC. The encoded protein is CASSTSGVYNEQFF. The chain employs TRBV6-1 and TRBJ2-1; 10 bases align to TRBD2. The CDR3 has 14 residues. The V and J ends lost 6 bases and 3 bases, in that order; junction bases with no gene match: 2. Per the germline V gene, CDR1 is MNHNS and CDR2 is SASEGT.

The chain combines TRBV5-5 with TRBJ1-2, with D unresolved. Deletions cut 0 bases from V and 4 bases from J, with 10 bases between. Germline V gives CDR1 SGHKS, CDR2 YYEKEE (reference sequence). This CDR3 region has 14 residues. CDR3 in amino acids: CASSLGVGRYGYTF. In DNA, the CDR3 is TGTGCCAGCAGCTTGGGGGTGGGCCGCTATGGCTACACCTTC.

This clone was seen once. The rearrangement links TRBV6-1 to TRBJ2-2, with 12 bases matching TRBD2. The germline V gene encodes CDR1 MNHNS and CDR2 SASEGT. This CDR3 spans 15 amino acids. J gave up 6 bases and V 6 bases, and 5 bases lay outside the gene matches. CDR3 sequence reads: CASRRLAGDSGELFF. CDR3 nucleotide sequence: TGTGCCAGCAGACGACTAGCGGGAGATTCCGGGGAGCTGTTTTTT.

V usage is TRBV19 and J usage is TRBJ1-2, with D hard to call. CDR1 is LNHDA, CDR2 SQIVND, per germline (reference sequence). The CDR3 is made up of 12 amino acids. Trimming stripped 2 bases from V and 6 bases from J, with 7 bases between. In DNA, the CDR3 is TGTGCCAGTAGTATAAACAGCCATGGCTACACCTTC. This translates into CASSINSHGYTF.

This clone was seen a single time. This chain connects TRBV7-2 to TRBJ1-4, with 9 bases that match TRBD1. This CDR3 contains 14 residues. The germline gives CDR1 SGHTA, CDR2 FQGNSA. V dropped 3 bases and J dropped 6; count of bases not matched to a gene: 2. DNA for the CDR3: TGTGCCAGCAGCTTCGACAGGGGGTATGAAAAACTGTTTTTT. Its protein product is CASSFDRGYEKLFF.